The 30 T cell receptor beta chains below all came from one sample that was sequenced in a study of cytomegalovirus exposure and HLA in healthy donors. PCR employed 60 Vbeta and 13 Jbeta primers. Libraries were prepared by immunoSEQ multiplex PCR; TCRdb keeps only in-frame clonotypes and omits some of them. The table for this sample gives around 34,000 clones. Sequenced: PBMCs. These receptor sequences come from a woman aged 40 to 50 in good health and CMV-seropositive.

V gene TRBV4-3 combines with J gene TRBJ1-1; 7 bases are a match to TRBD1. Germline V gene sequence: CDR1 LGHNA, CDR2 YSLEER. The CDR3 has 14 residues. The ends lost 0 bases at V and 3 bases at J; junction bases unmatched: 1. The CDR3 reads CASSQEGQYTEAFF. CDR3 coding DNA: TGCGCCAGCAGCCAAGAGGGACAGTACACTGAAGCTTTCTTT.

The chain links TRBV6-1 to TRBJ2-1; 14 bases fit TRBD2. CDR3 length: 15 residues. Germline CDR1 MNHNS, CDR2 SASEGT. The J segment lost 7 bases and the V segment lost 8 bases, leaving 7 bases of the junction unmatched. CDR3 protein: CASGMTSGGANEQFF. DNA for the CDR3: TGTGCCAGCGGAATGACTAGCGGGGGGGCGAATGAGCAGTTCTTC.

CDR3 amino acids: CARSTATSGGWTYNEQFF. The CDR3 DNA reads TGTGCCAGAAGCACCGCGACTAGCGGGGGATGGACCTACAATGAGCAGTTCTTC. The rearrangement links TRBV5-3 to TRBJ2-1; the match to TRBD2 covers 12 bases. TRBV5-3 has ORF status, its function being uncertain. V was clipped by 4 bases and J by 2 bases; unmatched bases: 10. The CDR3 is 18 residues long.

The V and J genes are TRBV4-2 and TRBJ2-1, with TRBD2 matching 7 bases. The CDR3 is made up of 14 amino acids. The V gene's germline CDR1 is LGHNA and CDR2 YNFKEQ. J gave up 7 bases and V 0 bases, and 3 bases lay outside the gene matches. The CDR3 sequence is CASSQDTSVNEQFF. The CDR3 bases are TGTGCCAGCAGCCAAGATACTAGCGTGAATGAGCAGTTCTTC.

Worth noting for this clone: The sample has other DNA sequences that encode this CDR3 too. The chain joins TRBV7-9 to TRBJ1-4; the D gene is possibly TRBD1 (5 bases). Trimming removed 6 bases at V and 8 bases at J, with 19 bases between. This CDR3 region has 15 residues. Germline CDR1 reads SEHNR; CDR2 reads FQNEAQ (reference sequence). The CDR3 here is CASSHARGGEEKLFF. CDR3 in DNA: TGTGCCAGCAGTCACGCAAGGGGAGGTGAGGAAAAACTGTTTTTT.

The V call is TRBV10-3, the J call TRBJ1-2, with a tentative D call TRBD1 (5 bases). This CDR3 comprises 13 residues. CDR1 and CDR2 from the germline V gene are ENHRY and SYGVKD. Between the trimmed V and J ends, which lost 2 bases and 4 bases, there was a span of 8 bases. CDR3 sequence (DNA): TGTGCCATCAGTGAGGGTAGGGGCTATGGCTACACCTTC. Protein product: CAISEGRGYGYTF.

CDR3 sequence reads: CASSLEAANYNEQFF. CDR3 coding DNA: TGTGCCAGCAGCTTAGAAGCGGCCAACTACAATGAGCAGTTCTTC. The V and J genes are TRBV7-2 and TRBJ2-1, with a weak D call TRBD2 (5 bases). The length of the CDR3 is 15 residues. Trimming took 1 base from V and 3 from J, leaving 10 bases between them. From germline, CDR1 is SGHTA and CDR2 FQGNSA.

This chain connects TRBV23-1 to TRBJ2-1; weak D call: TRBD1 (6 bases). TRBV23-1 is flagged as an ORF with uncertain function. Trimming pared 3 bases from V and 5 bases from J, leaving 17 bases between. The CDR3 is 16 amino acids. CDR3 in amino acids: CASSHGPERDNNEQFF. The CDR3 DNA sequence: TGCGCCAGCAGTCATGGTCCCGAGAGGGACAACAATGAGCAGTTCTTC.

The V gene is TRBV18, the J gene TRBJ2-5; D is undetermined. The germline V gene has CDR1 KGHSH and CDR2 LQKENI. The ends were cut back, 2 bases at V and 1 base at J, with 8 bases in the middle. The CDR3 totals 14 residues. The CDR3 spells CASSPDQRQETQYF. CDR3 nucleotide sequence: TGTGCCAGCTCACCAGATCAGCGCCAAGAGACCCAGTACTTC.

This chain joins TRBV5-1 and TRBJ1-4; D possibly corresponds to TRBD1 (6 bases). With 2 bases removed from V and 5 bases from J, the gap between germline ends came to 10 bases. Germline V CDR1 and CDR2: SGHRS, YFSETQ. The CDR3 runs to 14 residues. The CDR3 DNA sequence: TGCGCCAGCAGCTTCCAGGGGCGCAATGAAAAACTGTTTTTT. As protein: CASSFQGRNEKLFF. Full variable domain (remainder filled in from reference TRBV5-1 and TRBJ1-4): KAGVTQTPRYLIKTRGQQVTLSCSPISGHRSVSWYQQTPGQGLQFLFEYFSETQRNKGNFPGRFSGRQFSNSRSEMNVSTLELGDSALYLCASSFQGRNEKLFFGSGTQLSVL.

The V and J genes are TRBV7-9 and TRBJ2-2; weak D call: TRBD2 (6 bases). The V gene lost 2 bases and the J gene lost 4 bases, with 14 bases spanning the gap. Germline V gene data show CDR1 as SEHNR and CDR2 as FQNEAQ (reference sequence). The CDR3 is made up of 16 amino acids. DNA for the CDR3: TGTGCCAGCAGCTTATGGGCAGGGAGGAGCACCGGGGAGCTGTTTTTT. It codes for CASSLWAGRSTGELFF.

The V gene is TRBV6-6, the J gene TRBJ1-2, with 7 bases matching TRBD1. The length of the CDR3 is 15 residues. CDR1 is MNHNY, CDR2 SVGAGI, per germline (reference sequence). With 5 bases clipped from V and 0 bases from J, the junction kept 6 bases outside the gene matches. In DNA form, the CDR3 reads TGTGCCAGCAGTCCCCAAGGGACAGCTAACTATGGCTACACCTTC. Amino acid sequence: CASSPQGTANYGYTF.

The V call is TRBV7-2, the J call TRBJ1-2; 8 nucleotides match TRBD1. This CDR3 spans 13 amino acids. Germline trimming cut 7 bases from V and 6 bases from J; bases unmatched to any gene: 7. Germline V gives CDR1 SGHTA, CDR2 FQGNSA. This chain's CDR3 is CASTSGGWNGYTF. In DNA form, the CDR3 reads TGTGCCAGCACCTCAGGGGGCTGGAATGGCTACACCTTC.

This chain joins TRBV7-9 and TRBJ2-2; D might be TRBD2 (6 bases). Germline V gene lookup returns CDR1 SEHNR and CDR2 FQNEAQ (reference sequence). The CDR3 totals 15 residues. Trimming removed 5 bases at V and 1 base at J, with 11 bases between. The CDR3 sequence is CASSIVSGNTGELFF. CDR3 in DNA: TGTGCCAGCAGCATCGTTAGCGGGAACACCGGGGAGCTGTTTTTT.

The V gene is TRBV7-8, the J gene TRBJ2-1, with TRBD2 identical over 10 bases. The CDR3 is 17 residues long. The J segment lost 6 bases and the V segment lost 0 bases, leaving 8 bases of the junction unmatched. In germline, CDR1 is SGHVS, CDR2 FQNEAQ. The CDR3 loop reads CASSLASGGAIGNEQFF. The DNA for the CDR3 is TGTGCCAGCAGCTTAGCGAGCGGGGGGGCGATTGGCAATGAGCAGTTCTTC.

J is TRBJ2-7 and V is TRBV5-1; 11 bases match TRBD2. Germline V gene sequence: CDR1 SGHRS, CDR2 YFSETQ. J gave up 2 bases and V 1 base, and 5 bases lay outside the gene matches. The CDR3 covers 16 residues. In nucleotides, the CDR3 is TGCGCCAGCAGCTTGTTCGTTAGCGGGGGGGCCTACGAGCAGTACTTC. The encoded protein is CASSLFVSGGAYEQYF.

This rearrangement joins TRBV5-1 to TRBJ1-1, with D possibly being TRBD1 (5 bases). The CDR3 is 15 amino acids. Germline V gene lookup returns CDR1 SGHRS and CDR2 YFSETQ. V was cut by 3 bases and J by 4 bases, with 16 bases left in between. The CDR3 sequence: CASSSGWGRGTEAFF. The CDR3 coding sequence is TGCGCCAGCAGCTCGGGTTGGGGTAGGGGCACTGAAGCTTTCTTT.

The chain is built from TRBV30 and TRBJ2-7; 7 nucleotides line up with TRBD2. V lost 1 base, J lost 6 bases, and 0 bases stayed unmatched. Looked up from germline, CDR1 is GTSNPN and CDR2 is SVGIG (reference sequence). This CDR3 region has 11 residues. This CDR3 is CAWSGGGEQYF. In DNA, the CDR3 is TGTGCCTGGAGTGGGGGGGGCGAGCAGTACTTC.

V gene TRBV30 combines with J gene TRBJ1-6, with TRBD1 matching 8 bases. Germline-derived CDR1 and CDR2 are GTSNPN and SVGIG (reference sequence). V dropped 3 bases and J dropped 8; count of bases not matched to a gene: 9. The CDR3 is 15 residues long. CDR3 in amino acids: CAWRRQGSGHSPLHF. The CDR3, as DNA: TGTGCCTGGAGAAGACAGGGGTCGGGCCATTCACCCCTCCACTTT.

The gene calls are TRBV13 and TRBJ2-1; 7 nucleotides agree with TRBD2. V dropped 5 bases and J dropped 7; count of bases not matched to a gene: 11. This CDR3 comprises 15 residues. Germline V gene sequence: CDR1 PRHDT, CDR2 FYEKMQ (reference sequence). The CDR3 region is CASSDSRRGGNEQFF. CDR3 nucleotides: TGTGCCAGCAGCGACTCGCGGCGGGGAGGGAATGAGCAGTTCTTC.

Notes on this clone: Other DNA sequences in this specimen translate into the identical CDR3. The gene calls are TRBV6-4 and TRBJ1-1; 9 nucleotides agree with TRBD1. With V trimmed by 4 bases and J by 3 bases, 3 bases remained unmatched. Looked up from germline, CDR1 is MRHNA and CDR2 is SNTAGT. The CDR3 spans 14 residues. DNA for the CDR3: TGTGCCAGCAGTGCGACAGGGGGTGACACTGAAGCTTTCTTT. Encoded protein: CASSATGGDTEAFF.

CDR3 in amino acids: CAWSSPEDRWIKYGYTF. CDR3 DNA sequence: TGTGCCTGGAGTTCACCCGAGGACAGGTGGATTAAATATGGCTACACCTTC. The V call is TRBV30, the J call TRBJ1-2; 7 bases are a match to TRBD1. This CDR3 spans 17 amino acids. Trimming cost V 2 bases and J 5 bases; bases outside gene matches: 17. The germline V gene encodes CDR1 GTSNPN and CDR2 SVGIG (reference sequence).

CDR3 coding DNA: TGCAGCGTTGAAACGCTAGCGGGAGGGCCGGGTACGCAGTATTTT. Protein product: CSVETLAGGPGTQYF. This chain joins TRBV29-1 and TRBJ2-3; 12 bases align to TRBD2. The CDR3 runs to 15 residues. Losses at the gene ends were 2 bases for V and 8 bases for J; bases not matched to a gene: 8. Germline assignment: CDR1 SQVTM and CDR2 ANQGSEA.

The chain carries TRBV9 and TRBJ1-1, with 7 bases identical to TRBD1. The CDR3 is made up of 14 amino acids. Germline V gene lookup returns CDR1 SGDLS and CDR2 YYNGEE. J gave up 4 bases and V 1 base, and 4 bases lay outside the gene matches. The CDR3 coding sequence is TGTGCCAGCAGCGTACAGGGGGAAGGCACTGAAGCTTTCTTT. Encoded protein: CASSVQGEGTEAFF.

This chain uses TRBV7-2 with TRBJ2-5; weak D call: TRBD2 (6 bases). The CDR3 contains 13 residues. V was clipped by 1 base and J by 3 bases, with 6 bases between them. CDR1 and CDR2 (germline): SGHTA, FQGNSA. The CDR3 loop reads CASSLGGEETQYF. The CDR3 region has the DNA TGTGCCAGCAGCTTAGGGGGGGAAGAGACCCAGTACTTC.

This chain joins TRBV30 and TRBJ2-4; 10 positions match TRBD1. This CDR3 has 13 residues. V shed 7 bases and J 12 bases; nucleotides not matched to a gene: 12. The V gene's germline CDR1 is GTSNPN and CDR2 SVGIG (reference sequence). The CDR3 is CASDRGQVNSQYF. DNA of the CDR3: TGTGCCTCCGACAGGGGGCAAGTAAACTCTCAGTACTTC.

The chain links TRBV7-9 to TRBJ2-4, with 11 bases aligning to TRBD2. CDR3 length: 17 amino acids. Germline V gene sequence: CDR1 SEHNR, CDR2 FQNEAQ (reference sequence). J lost 6 bases, V lost 1 base, and 8 bases had no gene match. The CDR3, as DNA: TGTGCCAGCAGCTTAGGTAGCGGGAGGGCCTGGAGAAACATTCAGTACTTC. Amino acids: CASSLGSGRAWRNIQYF.

The rearrangement uses TRBV5-1 and TRBJ2-5; 8 positions match TRBD1. Germline V CDR1 and CDR2: SGHRS, YFSETQ. V lost 0 bases and J lost 3; bases outside the gene matches: 4. The CDR3 is 15 residues long. This CDR3 reads CASSLGPTGEETQYF. CDR3 DNA sequence: TGCGCCAGCAGCTTGGGCCCGACAGGGGAAGAGACCCAGTACTTC. Combining the CDR3 with reference TRBV5-1 and TRBJ2-5 gives the whole variable domain KAGVTQTPRYLIKTRGQQVTLSCSPISGHRSVSWYQQTPGQGLQFLFEYFSETQRNKGNFPGRFSGRQFSNSRSEMNVSTLELGDSALYLCASSLGPTGEETQYFGPGTRLLVL.

The rearrangement links TRBV28 to TRBJ1-2, with TRBD1 matching 10 bases. Germline V lookup: CDR1 MDHEN, CDR2 SYDVKM. This CDR3 region has 13 residues. V lost 6 bases to trimming and J lost 3 bases; unmatched junction nucleotides: 1. The CDR3 region is CASRDRGDYGYTF. The CDR3 nucleotides are TGTGCCAGCAGGGACAGGGGGGACTATGGCTACACCTTC.

This sequence joins TRBV29-1 and TRBJ1-1, with 7 nucleotides matching TRBD1. This CDR3 spans 12 amino acids. V lost 6 bases, J lost 7 bases, and 8 bases stayed unmatched. The V gene's germline CDR1 is SQVTM and CDR2 ANQGSEA. This CDR3 reads CSVPTDRREAFF. In nucleotides, the CDR3 is TGCAGCGTGCCCACGGACAGGCGTGAAGCTTTCTTT.